Each of the 18 T cell receptor beta chains below was sequenced from the same sample in a study of beta chain features in type 1 diabetes. Every isolated RNA sample was fully reverse transcribed, so sequencing captured expressed TCRB transcripts. Measured with immunoSEQ multiplex PCR; TCRdb has only the in-frame clones, and not every one. The sample lists fewer than 550,000 clones, more than 9.5% occurring once. Source material: naive CD4+ T cells from blood. Receptors originate from a woman between 18 and 29 years old in good health.

The V and J genes are TRBV29-1 and TRBJ2-1; D is ambiguous. From germline, CDR1 is SQVTM and CDR2 ANQGSEA. This CDR3 has 14 amino acids. The ends were cut back, 6 bases at V and 2 bases at J, with 14 bases in the middle. CDR3 bases: TGCAGCGTCCAGCCAGGCGCCGCCTACAATGAGCAGTTCTTC. Its translation: CSVQPGAAYNEQFF.

As regards this clone: The sample contains more than one DNA sequence encoding this CDR3. V and J are TRBV5-1 and TRBJ2-1, with 7 bases that match TRBD2. Germline CDR1 SGHRS, CDR2 YFSETQ. This CDR3 spans 15 amino acids. J was trimmed by 1 base and V by 0 bases; bases with no gene match: 1. CDR3 in amino acids: CASSLASGSYNEQFF. CDR3 coding DNA: TGCGCCAGCAGCTTGGCTAGCGGTTCCTACAATGAGCAGTTCTTC.

This clone appeared a few times. The CDR3 DNA reads TGTGCCAGCAGCTTCCGGGACAGCAACACCGGGGAGCTGTTTTTT. It is translated as CASSFRDSNTGELFF. The chain has TRBV9 and TRBJ2-2; TRBD1 matches at 7 bases. CDR3 size: 15 residues. The junction had 5 bases not matched to a gene; V was cut back by 4 bases and J by 2 bases. Per the germline V gene, CDR1 is SGDLS and CDR2 is YYNGEE.

The chain joins TRBV30 to TRBJ2-5, with unresolved D. Near its end, the DNA agrees better with TRBJ2-7, so the J call may be wrong. Germline assignment: CDR1 GTSNPN and CDR2 SVGIG (reference sequence). The CDR3 is 11 amino acids. CDR3 sequence (DNA): TGTGCCTGGCAGAAGTCCTACGAGCAGTACTTC. Its protein product is CAWQKSYEQYF.

The V gene is TRBV5-1, the J gene TRBJ2-4; TRBD1 might be the D (6 bases). V was clipped by 3 bases and J by 0 bases, with 10 bases between them. CDR1 and CDR2 from the germline V gene are SGHRS and YFSETQ. CDR3 length equals 15 residues. The CDR3 DNA is TGCGCCAGCAGCTCGGAACAGGGAGCCAAAAACATTCAGTACTTC. Residues: CASSSEQGAKNIQYF.

This clone was counted a few times. The genes are TRBV30 and TRBJ1-2; TRBD1 matches at 8 bases. Per germline, CDR1 GTSNPN and CDR2 SVGIG (reference sequence). The CDR3 sequence is 16 residues long. The junction had 13 bases not matched to a gene; V was cut back by 2 bases and J by 5 bases. This CDR3 reads CAWSPPQQGGYYGYTF. CDR3 in DNA: TGTGCCTGGAGTCCCCCTCAACAGGGGGGCTATTATGGCTACACCTTC.

Only a few counts were recorded for this clone. The chain employs TRBV2 and TRBJ2-5; 13 positions agree with TRBD2. CDR1 is SNHLY, CDR2 FYNNEI, per germline. The CDR3 contains 16 residues. Trimming at V came to 2 bases and at J to 2 bases, leaving 2 bases not matched to a gene. CDR3 in amino acids: CASSERGLAGQETQYF. For the CDR3, the DNA is TGTGCCAGCAGTGAAAGGGGACTAGCGGGACAAGAGACCCAGTACTTC.

This chain uses TRBV5-1 with TRBJ2-2; D is undetermined. V was clipped by 3 bases and J by 5 bases, with 8 bases between them. This CDR3 has 13 amino acids. CDR1 is SGHRS and CDR2 is YFSETQ in the germline V gene. The CDR3 loop reads CASSSQWTGELFF. CDR3 nucleotides: TGCGCCAGCAGCTCTCAGTGGACCGGGGAGCTGTTTTTT.

Only a few counts were recorded for this clone. This specimen includes other DNA sequences encoding the same CDR3. The chain joins TRBV29-1 to TRBJ1-2; the D is unclear. Looked up from germline, CDR1 is SQVTM and CDR2 is ANQGSEA. The CDR3 consists of 11 residues. V gave up 3 bases and J gave up 2 bases, with 4 bases separating them. The CDR3 reads CSVDGNYGYTF. The CDR3 DNA reads as TGCAGCGTTGACGGGAACTATGGCTACACCTTC.

This clone was recorded a few times. The chain combines TRBV14 with TRBJ2-7; 8 bases align to TRBD1. In germline, CDR1 is SGHDN, CDR2 FVKESK. This CDR3 has 15 residues. J gave up 4 bases and V 6 bases, and 11 bases lay outside the gene matches. CDR3 region: CASRPAGTGLYEQYF. Here the CDR3 DNA reads TGTGCCAGCAGACCCGCCGGGACAGGCCTTTACGAGCAGTACTTC. The complete variable domain, with remaining parts taken from reference TRBV14 and TRBJ2-7, reads EAGVTQFPSHSVIEKGQTVTLRCDPISGHDNLYWYRRVMGKEIKFLLHFVKESKQDESGMPNNRFLAERTGGTYSTLKVQPAELEDSGVYFCASRPAGTGLYEQYFGPGTRLTVT.

This chain links TRBV5-1 with TRBJ1-1; the D is unclear. V gave up 4 bases and J gave up 6 bases, with 13 bases separating them. This CDR3 spans 13 amino acids. CDR1 is SGHRS, CDR2 YFSETQ, per germline. This CDR3 reads CASSPVPAAEAFF. The DNA of the CDR3 is TGCGCCAGCAGCCCCGTCCCGGCGGCTGAAGCTTTCTTT.

The chain links TRBV9 to TRBJ1-6; D not certain. CDR3 length: 14 residues. Trimming took off 4 bases at V and 7 bases at J, with 12 bases between the two ends. The V gene's germline CDR1 is SGDLS and CDR2 YYNGEE. This CDR3 reads CASSRDWWNSPLHF. In DNA, the CDR3 is TGTGCCAGCAGCCGTGACTGGTGGAATTCACCCCTCCACTTT.

This clone has just a few counts. The rearrangement links TRBV29-1 to TRBJ2-6; D remains unclear. V lost 4 bases, J lost 4 bases, and 5 bases lay in between. The germline V gene encodes CDR1 SQVTM and CDR2 ANQGSEA. CDR3 length: 12 amino acids. CDR3 protein: CSVASGANVLTF. CDR3 sequence (DNA): TGCAGCGTTGCTTCCGGGGCCAACGTCCTGACTTTC. The full variable domain, its missing parts supplied by reference TRBV29-1 and TRBJ2-6, is SAVISQKPSRDICQRGTSLTIQCQVDSQVTMMFWYRQQPGQSLTLIATANQGSEATYESGFVIDKFPISRPNLTFSTLTVSNMSPEDSSIYLCSVASGANVLTFGAGSRLTVL.

This clone was counted once. The J gene is TRBJ1-5, the V gene TRBV7-2; 11 nucleotides align to TRBD1. CDR1 and CDR2 (germline): SGHTA, FQGNSA. V shed 6 bases and J 0 bases; nucleotides not matched to a gene: 4. The CDR3 covers 16 residues. CDR3 protein: CASRGQGAYSNQPQHF. Written as DNA, the CDR3 is TGTGCCAGCAGAGGACAGGGGGCTTATAGCAATCAGCCCCAGCATTTT.

The chain employs TRBV7-2 and TRBJ1-6; the D is unclear. Germline V lookup: CDR1 SGHTA, CDR2 FQGNSA. The CDR3 contains 16 residues. The V and J ends lost 5 bases and 3 bases respectively, with 14 bases between them. CDR3 loop: CASSPRANRYNSPLHF. Written as DNA, the CDR3 is TGTGCCAGCAGCCCCCGGGCGAACCGCTATAATTCACCCCTCCACTTT.

This chain links TRBV18 with TRBJ2-7; a weak D match, TRBD2 (5 bases). CDR3 length: 14 residues. Between the trimmed V and J ends, which lost 3 bases and 2 bases, there was a span of 11 bases. Germline lookup yields CDR1 KGHSH and CDR2 LQKENI. The CDR3 reads CASSPSPGTYEQYV. DNA of the CDR3: TGTGCCAGCTCACCGTCACCCGGGACCTACGAGCAGTACGTC.

The chain employs TRBV6-5 and TRBJ2-3; D unclear. The CDR3 consists of 11 residues. Germline CDR1 and CDR2: MNHEY and SVGAGI. Trimming took 5 bases from V and 6 from J, leaving 6 bases between them. This CDR3 reads CASSLGDTQYF. Written as DNA, the CDR3 is TGTGCCAGCAGTCTTGGGGATACGCAGTATTTT.

The V and J genes are TRBV7-2 and TRBJ2-1; the match to TRBD2 covers 7 bases. CDR1 is SGHTA and CDR2 is FQGNSA in the germline V gene. The trim removed 0 bases at V and 12 bases at J, leaving 5 bases unmatched. The CDR3 sequence is 13 residues long. CDR3 sequence: CASSLAPKRGQFF. The CDR3 coding sequence is TGTGCCAGCAGCTTAGCGCCTAAGCGGGGGCAGTTCTTC.